Listed below are T cell receptor beta chains from one sample, sequenced in a study of breast tumors, draining lymph nodes, adjacent tissues. TCRdb independently ran MiXCR on the multiplex PCR reads; one entry per CDR3 protein. This table holds about 230,000 distinct CDR3 sequences, approximately 31% found once. Sequencing used axillary lymph node tissue. These receptors were collected from a female donor with breast cancer. Some clones in this sample may be carry-over from other donors' samples. CDR3s include the opening cysteine and the closing phenylalanine or tryptophan. D genes are given only for firm matches. Rows give clone size only sometimes, using once, few, many, or a class for an expanded clone.

j_call d_call clone_size v_call cdr3_length cdr3_nt cdr3_aa
TRBJ2-7 TRBD2 many TRBV29-1 13 TGCAGCGTTGCGAGCGGGAGCTATTACGAGCAGTACTTC CSVASGSYYEQYF
TRBJ2-7 TRBD2 . TRBV20-1 16 TGCAGTGGAATGGGGACTAGTGAGCGGGCGCTAAGAGAGCAGTACTTC CSGMGTSERALREQYF
TRBJ1-2 . . TRBV2 16 TGTGCCAGCAGTGCCCTAGCGGGAGGGGAGCGGCATGGCTACACCTTC CASSALAGGERHGYTF
TRBJ2-2 . many TRBV5-1 16 TGCGCCAGCAGATCAACGACCAGGGTTAACACCGGGGAGCTGTTTTTT CASRSTTRVNTGELFF
TRBJ1-2 . many TRBV30 12 TGTGCCTGGAGTGGCAGTAACTATGGCTACACCTTC CAWSGSNYGYTF
TRBJ1-3 . . TRBV10-1 19 TGCGCCAGCAGTGAGTCATGGCGAAACATAATCAGCTCTGGAAACACCATATATTTT CASSESWRNIISSGNTIYF
TRBJ2-1 . . TRBV9 15 TGTGCCAGCAGCGCAGAGTCTAGCAGCTACAATGAGCCGTTCTTC CASSAESSSYNEPFF
TRBJ1-1 . few TRBV12-3/TRBV12-4 13 TGTGCCAGCCGAGGGGGAGTAAGCACTGAAGCTTTCTTT CASRGGVSTEAFF
TRBJ1-3 . many TRBV12-3/TRBV12-4 14 TGTGCCAGCAGTTTCGCCCTCTCTGGAAACACCATATATTTT CASSFALSGNTIYF
TRBJ2-5 . many TRBV20-1 14 TGCAGTGCTAGAGATTCACTAGCCGGGGAGACCCAGTACTTC CSARDSLAGETQYF
TRBJ2-1 . many TRBV20-1 14 TGCAGTGCTAGAGATGCAACAGGTTACAATGAGCAGTTCTTC CSARDATGYNEQFF
TRBJ2-2 . many TRBV5-1 15 TGCGCCAGCACCAACCGTGAGGGGAACACCGGGGAGCTGTTTTTT CASTNREGNTGELFF
TRBJ2-7 . few TRBV12-5 15 TGTGCTAGTGGTTTCGTACCGGGTGGGTCCTACGAGCAGTACTTC CASGFVPGGSYEQYF
TRBJ1-4 . once TRBV19 18 TGTGCCAGTAGTATAAGAGCATCGTCAGGGACGGAGAATGAAAAACTGTTTTTT CASSIRASSGTENEKLFF
TRBJ2-5 . many TRBV7-2 15 TGTGCCAGCAGCCCTCACGGGTCTAGAGGAGAGACCCAGTACTTC CASSPHGSRGETQYF
TRBJ2-5 TRBD2 once TRBV7-9 17 TGTGCCAGCAGCTTCACCGGGACTAGCGGGACGGGGGAGACCCAGTACTTC CASSFTGTSGTGETQYF
TRBJ2-1 . . TRBV29-1 14 TGCAGCGTTGACGTCGGCAGTGGGTACAATGAGCAGTTCTTC CSVDVGSGYNEQFF
TRBJ2-7 . many TRBV6-5 12 TGTGCCAGCAGACGGAGTTTCGGCGAGCAGTACTTC CASRRSFGEQYF
TRBJ1-2 . many TRBV15 14 TGTGCCACCAGCAGAGATACGGGGGTTTATGGCTACACCTTC CATSRDTGVYGYTF
TRBJ2-5 . many TRBV11-2 13 TGTGCCAGCAGCCGAGGGTCGGTAGAGACCCAGTACTTC CASSRGSVETQYF
TRBJ1-1 . . TRBV19 16 TGTGCCAGTAGTGCAAGACAGAGTCAGGCGAACACTGAAGCTTTCTTT CASSARQSQANTEAFF
TRBJ2-6 . . TRBV6-2/TRBV6-3 17 TGTGCCAGCAGTTTCGGCCGAGGACCCTCTGGGGCCAACGTCCTGACTTTC CASSFGRGPSGANVLTF
TRBJ2-5 TRBD2 many TRBV10-3 13 TGTGCCATCAGTGAGGCAGGGAGGGTGACCCAGTACTTC CAISEAGRVTQYF
TRBJ1-5 . many TRBV20-1 14 TGCAGTGCCCAGAGGGCTTATTCATGGCAGCCCCAGCATTTT CSAQRAYSWQPQHF
TRBJ2-2 . . TRBV6-5 15 TGTGCCAGCAGTCCCAACTCCAAGGGCACCGGGGAGCTGTTTTTT CASSPNSKGTGELFF
TRBJ1-5 . many TRBV4-2 12 TGTGCCAGCTCTGGATGGGGACAGCCCCAGCATTTT CASSGWGQPQHF
TRBJ1-6 . . TRBV7-3 14 TGTGCTAGCAGCTCGGTCCAAAGTAATTCACCCCTCCACTTT CASSSVQSNSPLHF
TRBJ2-7 TRBD1 many TRBV6-6 15 TGTGCCAGCAGTCACGGGACAGGGGGCTCCTACGAGCAGTACTTC CASSHGTGGSYEQYF
TRBJ2-7 TRBD1 many TRBV6-6 14 TGTGCCAGCAGCGGGACAGGGGTAACCTACGAGCAGTACTTC CASSGTGVTYEQYF
TRBJ1-3 . . TRBV20-1 11 TGCAGTGTAGGCATTTCGAACACCATATATTTT CSVGISNTIYF
TRBJ2-3 TRBD2 many TRBV5-1 15 TGCGCCAGCAGCACGGGACTAGCGGGAGCGGTTACGCAGTATTTT CASSTGLAGAVTQYF
TRBJ1-5 . . TRBV15 17 TGTGCCACCAGCAGAGATCGGGGGAGGGTCAGCAATCAGCCCCAGCATTTT CATSRDRGRVSNQPQHF
TRBJ2-2 TRBD2 . TRBV20-1 14 TGTAGTGCTAGAGCGGGAGATCTGACCGCGGAGCTATTTTTT CSARAGDLTAELFF
TRBJ2-3 . many TRBV2 12 TGTGCCCTCAGATGGACACCCGATACGCAGTATTTT CALRWTPDTQYF
TRBJ2-1 TRBD1 many TRBV2 15 TGTGCCAGCAGTGAGGGGACAGGGGGACGCAATGAGCAGTTCTTC CASSEGTGGRNEQFF
TRBJ2-7 TRBD2 many TRBV30 14 TGTGCCTGGAGTGGAGGGACTAGACTTACGAAGCAGTACTTC CAWSGGTRLTKQYF
TRBJ2-1 . . TRBV20-1 15 TGCAGTGCTAGTGCACGGGGACAATCCTACAATGAGCAGTTCTTC CSASARGQSYNEQFF
TRBJ2-7 TRBD2 many TRBV20-1 14 TGCAGTGCTAGAACTAGCGGGAGGACCTACGAGCAGTACTTC CSARTSGRTYEQYF
TRBJ2-7 . many TRBV3-1 14 TGTGCCAGCAGCCGGGATGTGGCGAGTTACGAGCAGTACTTC CASSRDVASYEQYF
TRBJ2-5 . once TRBV29-1 14 TGCAGCGTTGCGAAGCGAGAGACCCAAGAGACCCAGTACTTC CSVAKRETQETQYF
TRBJ2-7 . many TRBV5-1 14 TGCGCCAGCAGCTTCTTCGGGACCAACTACGAGCAGTACTTC CASSFFGTNYEQYF
TRBJ2-1 . . TRBV27 16 TGTGCCAGCAGTCTTTCCTCCCAACTAGCAGGAGGAAGGCAGTTCTTC CASSLSSQLAGGRQFF
TRBJ2-7 . . TRBV5-4 14 TGTGCCAGCAGCTTAGGTTCCGGGGCATACGAGCAGTACTTC CASSLGSGAYEQYF
TRBJ2-5 . once TRBV10-3 18 TGTGCCATCAGCCCAGGGGCTGGCGCCTACGGTTCTCAAGGGACCCAGTACTTC CAISPGAGAYGSQGTQYF